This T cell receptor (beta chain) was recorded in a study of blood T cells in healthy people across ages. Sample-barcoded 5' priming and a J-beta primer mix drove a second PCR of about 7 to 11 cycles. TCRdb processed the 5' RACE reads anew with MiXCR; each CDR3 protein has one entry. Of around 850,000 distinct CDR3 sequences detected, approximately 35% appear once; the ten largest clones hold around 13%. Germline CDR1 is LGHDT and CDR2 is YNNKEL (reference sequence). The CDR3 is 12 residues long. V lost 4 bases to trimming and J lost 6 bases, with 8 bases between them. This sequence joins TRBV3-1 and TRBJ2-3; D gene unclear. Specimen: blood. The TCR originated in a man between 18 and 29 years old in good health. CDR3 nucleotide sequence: TGTGCCAGCAGCCGCCTCGCCGATACGCAGTATTTT. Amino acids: CASSRLADTQYF.